This T cell receptor (beta chain) was identified in a study of T cell responses to AZD1222 COVID-19 vaccine. Study-level results: Repertoires were sampled only after the peak T cell response. The study reported that nearly half of spike-specific TCRs target unmutated variant regions. Possibly, clonal diversity was underestimated; donors were largely white British and included more females.

CDR1 and CDR2 from the germline V gene are SGHAT and FQNNGV. V dropped 0 bases and J dropped 15; count of bases not matched to a gene: 6. There are 13 residues in the CDR3. About this clone: What it recognizes is unknown.

Method: immunoSEQ multiplex PCR; TCRdb's copy keeps in-frame clones and lacks some. The sample holds 110,000 or so clones, 91% seen once. Here the sequenced sample was peripheral blood, taken on day 0 of AZD1222 vaccination. The receptor's source is an adult in good health. J is TRBJ1-4 and V is TRBV11-2; TRBD1 matches at 8 bases. The CDR3 spells CASSLESGGNVFF. The CDR3 nucleotides read TGTGCCAGCAGCTTAGAATCAGGGGGCAATGTGTTTTTT. Full variable domain (remainder filled in from reference TRBV11-2 and TRBJ1-4): EAGVAQSPRYKIIEKRQSVAFWCNPISGHATLYWYQQILGQGPKLLIQFQNNGVVDDSQLPKDRFSAERLKGVDSTLKIQPAKLEDSAVYLCASSLESGGNVFFGSGTQLSVL.